One and the same sample provided the 10 T cell receptor beta chains below, sequenced in a study of immune evolution from preneoplasia to lung adenocarcinoma. Some clones are missing from TCRdb's copy, which holds only in-frame ones; the method was immunoSEQ multiplex PCR. The sample shows around 4,900 clones, approximately 82% of them seen only once. Sequenced material: FFPE lung adenocarcinoma in situ tissue. The receptors shown here come from a person between 65 and 80 years old with lung adenocarcinoma.

The chain has TRBV7-8 and TRBJ2-7; 9 bases align to TRBD2. Trimming removed 5 bases from V and 1 base from J; junction bases left unmatched: 12. Germline-derived CDR1 and CDR2 are SGHVS and FQNEAQ. This CDR3 spans 17 amino acids. CDR3: CASSKTGGGRDSYEQYF. CDR3 bases: TGTGCCAGCAGCAAAACGGGGGGCGGGAGGGATTCCTACGAGCAGTACTTC.

The V and J genes are TRBV5-5 and TRBJ2-3; 12 positions agree with TRBD2. Germline V gene data show CDR1 as SGHKS and CDR2 as YYEKEE (reference sequence). J lost 1 base, V lost 8 bases, and 2 bases had no gene match. The CDR3 contains 14 residues. Written as DNA, the CDR3 is TGTGCCAGTAGACTAGCGGGGGGCACAGATACGCAGTATTTT. Its translation is CASRLAGGTDTQYF.

This clone was counted a few times. The gene calls are TRBV5-1 and TRBJ1-2, with D tentatively TRBD1 (6 bases). The V end lost 0 bases, the J end lost 0 bases, and 15 bases lay between the germline ends. Germline loops: CDR1 SGHRS, CDR2 YFSETQ. The CDR3 sequence is 17 residues long. For the CDR3, the DNA is TGCGCCAGCAGCTTGGGTGAAACAGGGAACCCTAACTATGGCTACACCTTC. This codes for CASSLGETGNPNYGYTF. Looking up the rest from reference TRBV5-1 and TRBJ1-2 gives the full variable domain: KAGVTQTPRYLIKTRGQQVTLSCSPISGHRSVSWYQQTPGQGLQFLFEYFSETQRNKGNFPGRFSGRQFSNSRSEMNVSTLELGDSALYLCASSLGETGNPNYGYTFGSGTRLTVV.

This sequence joins TRBV6-1 and TRBJ2-1, with D possibly called TRBD1 or TRBD2 (5 bases each). V was trimmed by 3 bases and J by 6 bases, leaving 18 bases between them. Germline V lookup: CDR1 MNHNS, CDR2 SASEGT. This CDR3 is 16 amino acids long. The CDR3 bases are TGTGCCAGCAGTGATCCCCGGGGCCGGGGAAGCAATGAGCAGTTCTTC. Translating it yields CASSDPRGRGSNEQFF.

The V gene is TRBV7-3, the J gene TRBJ2-2, with D possibly being TRBD1 (5 bases). The CDR3 extends over 18 amino acids. CDR1 and CDR2 from the germline V gene are SGHTA and FQGTGA. Trimming shortened V by 0 bases and J by 5 bases, and 19 bases separated the two germline ends. CDR3: CASSLTPEQGSSTGELFF. The CDR3 region has the DNA TGTGCCAGCAGCTTAACTCCAGAGCAGGGTAGCTCGACCGGGGAGCTGTTTTTT. The full variable domain, with the rest looked up from reference TRBV7-3 and TRBJ2-2, is GAGVSQTPSNKVTEKGKYVELRCDPISGHTALYWYRQSLGQGPEFLIYFQGTGAADDSGLPNDRFFAVRPEGSVSTLKIQRTERGDSAVYLCASSLTPEQGSSTGELFFGEGSRLTVL.

The chain couples TRBV19 to TRBJ1-1, with 8 positions matching TRBD1. Per germline, CDR1 LNHDA and CDR2 SQIVND (reference sequence). Trimming at V came to 6 bases and at J to 5 bases, leaving 5 bases not matched to a gene. The CDR3 has 13 amino acids. The DNA of the CDR3 is TGTGCCAGTAGAGGACAGGGCGGGACTGAAGCTTTCTTT. It translates to CASRGQGGTEAFF. The variable domain in full, with the rest retrieved from reference TRBV19 and TRBJ1-1, is DGGITQSPKYLFRKEGQNVTLSCEQNLNHDAMYWYRQDPGQGLRLIYYSQIVNDFQKGDIAEGYSVSREKKESFPLTVTSAQKNPTAFYLCASRGQGGTEAFFGQGTRLTVV.

The rearrangement links TRBV2 to TRBJ2-3; D may be TRBD1 (5 bases). The V gene lost 4 bases and the J gene lost 9 bases, with 11 bases spanning the gap. The CDR3 loop spans 12 amino acids. CDR1 SNHLY and CDR2 FYNNEI come from the germline V gene. The CDR3 DNA reads as TGTGCCAGCAGTGTGGCGGCAGGGACGCAGTATTTT. It is translated as CASSVAAGTQYF.

This rearrangement joins TRBV5-4 to TRBJ1-5, with D unresolved. The V end was cut by 4 bases, the J end by 10 bases, with 15 bases between. Per the germline V gene, CDR1 is SGHNT and CDR2 is YYREEE (reference sequence). This CDR3 comprises 13 residues. This chain's CDR3 is CASSPDGRQPQHF. CDR3 coding DNA: TGTGCCAGCAGCCCGGACGGCCGTCAACCCCAGCATTTT. Filled out from reference TRBV5-4 and TRBJ1-5, the complete variable domain reads ETGVTQSPTHLIKTRGQQVTLRCSSQSGHNTVSWYQQALGQGPQFIFQYYREEENGRGNFPPRFSGLQFPNYSSELNVNALELDDSALYLCASSPDGRQPQHFGDGTRLSIL.

The chain couples TRBV28 to TRBJ2-3; 11 positions agree with TRBD2. CDR3 length: 19 amino acids. The trim removed 1 base at V and 3 bases at J, leaving 12 bases unmatched. Germline loops: CDR1 MDHEN, CDR2 SYDVKM. CDR3 residues: CASSLLIPTSGRRTDTQYF. DNA of the CDR3: TGTGCCAGCAGTTTATTAATTCCCACTAGCGGGAGACGGACAGATACGCAGTATTTT.

This clone was seen only once. The chain combines TRBV9 with TRBJ1-1; tentatively, D is TRBD1 (6 bases). Germline values: CDR1 SGDLS, CDR2 YYNGEE. The V and J ends lost 4 bases and 0 bases respectively, with 10 bases between them. This CDR3 has 14 amino acids. The CDR3 DNA reads as TGTGCCAGCAGCCCTACAGGGTTGAACACTGAAGCTTTCTTT. It is translated as CASSPTGLNTEAFF. The full variable domain, in which reference TRBV9 and TRBJ1-1 provide the parts outside the CDR3, is DSGVTQTPKHLITATGQRVTLRCSPRSGDLSVYWYQQSLDQGLQFLIQYYNGEERAKGNILERFSAQQFPDLHSELNLSSLELGDSALYFCASSPTGLNTEAFFGQGTRLTVV.